This T cell receptor beta chain came from a study of T cell responses to AZD1222 COVID-19 vaccine. Turning to the study itself: Pooled together were second doses at about 4 or about 12 weeks.

Measured with immunoSEQ multiplex PCR; TCRdb has only the in-frame clones, and not every one. The repertoire holds about 92,000 clones, with 88% as singletons. Trimming pared 2 bases from V and 5 bases from J, leaving 11 bases between. The V gene's germline CDR1 is SGHRS and CDR2 YFSETQ. The CDR3 is made up of 15 amino acids. The chain has TRBV5-1 and TRBJ1-6; D is unresolved. The sample in question was peripheral blood, obtained on day 0 of AZD1222 vaccination. The source of this sequence is an adult in good health. CDR3 sequence: CASSFFGRHNSPLHF. The CDR3 bases are TGCGCCAGCAGCTTTTTCGGACGTCATAATTCACCCCTCCACTTT.